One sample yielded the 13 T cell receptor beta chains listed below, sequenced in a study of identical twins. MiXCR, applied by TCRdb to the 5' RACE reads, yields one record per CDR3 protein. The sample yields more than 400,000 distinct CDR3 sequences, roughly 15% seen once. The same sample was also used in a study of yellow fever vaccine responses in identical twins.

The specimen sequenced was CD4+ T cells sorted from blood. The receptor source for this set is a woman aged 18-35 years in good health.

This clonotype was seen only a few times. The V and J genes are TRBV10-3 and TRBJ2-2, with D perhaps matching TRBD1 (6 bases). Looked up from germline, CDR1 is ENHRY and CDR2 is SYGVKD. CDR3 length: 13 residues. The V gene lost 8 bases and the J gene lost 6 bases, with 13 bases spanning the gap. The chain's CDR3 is CAIEKGGSGELFF. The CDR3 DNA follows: TGTGCCATCGAAAAAGGGGGTTCCGGGGAGCTGTTTTTT.

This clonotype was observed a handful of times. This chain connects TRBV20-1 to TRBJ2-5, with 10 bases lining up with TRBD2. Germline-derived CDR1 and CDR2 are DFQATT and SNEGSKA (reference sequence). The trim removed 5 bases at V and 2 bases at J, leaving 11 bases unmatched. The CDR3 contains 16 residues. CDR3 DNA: TGCAGTGCTCAGCGTTCCGGACTAGCGGCGCAAGAGACCCAGTACTTC. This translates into CSAQRSGLAAQETQYF.

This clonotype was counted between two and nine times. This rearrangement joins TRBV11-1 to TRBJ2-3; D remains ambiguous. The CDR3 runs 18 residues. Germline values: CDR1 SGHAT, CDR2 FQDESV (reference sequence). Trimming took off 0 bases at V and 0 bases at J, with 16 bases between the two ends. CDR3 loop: CASSLAGPTYTSTDTQYF. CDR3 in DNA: TGTGCCAGCAGCTTAGCCGGGCCTACTTACACGAGCACAGATACGCAGTATTTT.

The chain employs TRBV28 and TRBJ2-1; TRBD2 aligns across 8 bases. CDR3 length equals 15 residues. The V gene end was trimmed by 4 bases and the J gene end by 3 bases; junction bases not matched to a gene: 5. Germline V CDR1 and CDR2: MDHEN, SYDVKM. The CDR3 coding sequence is TGTGCCAGCAGTTCTTGGCGGGGGGACTACAATGAGCAGTTCTTC. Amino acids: CASSSWRGDYNEQFF.

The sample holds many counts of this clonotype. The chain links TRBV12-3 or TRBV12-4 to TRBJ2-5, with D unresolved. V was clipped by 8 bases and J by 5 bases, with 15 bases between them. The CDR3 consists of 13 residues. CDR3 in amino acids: CASGAGRMETQYF. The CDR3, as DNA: TGTGCCAGCGGTGCAGGTCGTATGGAGACCCAGTACTTC.

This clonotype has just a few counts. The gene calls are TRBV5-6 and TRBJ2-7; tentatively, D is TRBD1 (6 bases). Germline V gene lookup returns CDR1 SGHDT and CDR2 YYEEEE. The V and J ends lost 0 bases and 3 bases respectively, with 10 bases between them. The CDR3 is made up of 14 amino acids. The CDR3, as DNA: TGTGCCAGCAGCTTGGCAGGGGCGGACTACGAGCAGTACGTC. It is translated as CASSLAGADYEQYV.

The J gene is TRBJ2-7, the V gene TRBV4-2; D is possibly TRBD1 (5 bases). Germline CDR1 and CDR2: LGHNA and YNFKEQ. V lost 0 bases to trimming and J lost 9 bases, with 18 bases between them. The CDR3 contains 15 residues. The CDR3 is CASSQDQGSPRGQYF. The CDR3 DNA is TGTGCCAGCAGCCAAGATCAGGGTTCCCCCCGCGGGCAGTACTTC.

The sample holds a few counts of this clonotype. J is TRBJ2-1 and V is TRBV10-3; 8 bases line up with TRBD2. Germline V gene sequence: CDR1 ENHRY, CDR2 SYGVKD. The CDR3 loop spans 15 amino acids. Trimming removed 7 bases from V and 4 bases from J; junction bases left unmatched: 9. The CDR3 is CAIKDGLAAYNEQFF. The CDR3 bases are TGTGCCATCAAGGATGGACTAGCCGCTTACAATGAGCAGTTCTTC.

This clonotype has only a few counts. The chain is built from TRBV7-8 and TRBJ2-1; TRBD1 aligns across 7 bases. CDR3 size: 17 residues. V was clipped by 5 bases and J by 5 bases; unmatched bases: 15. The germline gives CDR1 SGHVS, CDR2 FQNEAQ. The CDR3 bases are TGTGCCAGCAGCCTAAGGGGAAGCCGACAGGGTAACAATGAGCAGTTCTTC. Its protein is CASSLRGSRQGNNEQFF.

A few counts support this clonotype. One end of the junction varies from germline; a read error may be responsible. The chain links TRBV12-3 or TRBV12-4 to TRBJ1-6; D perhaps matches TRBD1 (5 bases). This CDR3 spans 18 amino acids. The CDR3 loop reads CACSLSYLGQAENSPLHF. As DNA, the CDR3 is TGTGCCTGCAGTTTATCTTATCTGGGGCAGGCCGAAAATTCACCCCTCCACTTT.

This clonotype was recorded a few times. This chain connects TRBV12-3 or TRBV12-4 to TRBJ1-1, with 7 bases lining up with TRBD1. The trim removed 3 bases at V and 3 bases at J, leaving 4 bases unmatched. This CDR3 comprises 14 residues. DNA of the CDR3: TGTGCCAGCAGTTTGAAGGGGGCGGACACTGAAGCTTTCTTT. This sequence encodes CASSLKGADTEAFF.

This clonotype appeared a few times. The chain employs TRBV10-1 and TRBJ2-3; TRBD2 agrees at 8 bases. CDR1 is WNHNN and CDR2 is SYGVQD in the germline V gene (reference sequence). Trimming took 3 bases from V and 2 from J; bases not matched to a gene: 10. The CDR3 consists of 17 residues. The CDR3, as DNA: TGCGCCAGCAGTGACTTACTAGCGGCGCCTTCCACAGATACGCAGTATTTT. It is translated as CASSDLLAAPSTDTQYF.

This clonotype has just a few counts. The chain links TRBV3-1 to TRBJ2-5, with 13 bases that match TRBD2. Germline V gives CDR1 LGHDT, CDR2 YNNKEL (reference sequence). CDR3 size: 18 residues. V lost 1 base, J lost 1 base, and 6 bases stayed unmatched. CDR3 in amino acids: CASSQGLAGGLRQETQYF. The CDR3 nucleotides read TGTGCCAGCAGCCAAGGACTAGCGGGGGGCCTACGCCAAGAGACCCAGTACTTC.